This T cell receptor beta chain was captured in a study of immune evolution from preneoplasia to lung adenocarcinoma. The CDR3 covers 13 residues. V lost 5 bases to trimming and J lost 4 bases, with 12 bases between them. Germline assignment: CDR1 MDHEN and CDR2 SYDVKM. Using immunoSEQ multiplex PCR, the repertoire was profiled, and TCRdb retains in-frame clones only, with some absent. This sample has 20,000 to 25,000 clones, with roughly 80% found just once. Each case's diagnosis was confirmed by two pathologists on H&E. Macro-dissection enriched premalignant or tumor cells before nucleic acid extraction. Study conclusions and caveats: Later-stage lesions seemingly showed higher T cell density and diversity than normal lung. From normal lung to invasive adenocarcinoma, top clone frequencies appeared to decrease.

To note about this clone: Its specificity is not known.

This clonotype originated in a person between 55 and 69 years old with lung adenocarcinoma. Sequencing was done on a sample of FFPE invasive lung adenocarcinoma tissue. The chain combines TRBV28 with TRBJ2-7, with a weak D call TRBD1 (5 bases). In nucleotides, the CDR3 is TGTGCCAGCAGTCCGAGACAGCTTTACGAGCAGTACTTC. Translating it yields CASSPRQLYEQYF.